Listed here are 32 T cell receptor beta chains from one sample, sequenced in a study of CD8 T cells in Susac syndrome. Roughly 0.45 to 1 ug RNA was reverse transcribed with random hexamers. One entry per CDR3 protein, called by TCRdb with MiXCR from the immunoSEQ multiplex PCR reads. The sample holds some 200,000 distinct CDR3 sequences, 80% to 95% seen once. The sample taken for sequencing was CD8+ T cells from PBMCs. The origin of the receptors is a human donor with multiple sclerosis.

The chain couples TRBV29-1 to TRBJ1-1, with D possibly TRBD1 on 6 matching bases. Trimming took 6 bases from V and 1 from J, leaving 9 bases between them. Germline lookup yields CDR1 SQVTM and CDR2 ANQGSEA. The CDR3 has 12 amino acids. Here the CDR3 DNA reads TGCAGCGTGTACAGGGCGAACACTGAAGCTTTCTTT. Encoded protein: CSVYRANTEAFF.

The chain uses TRBV12-5 and TRBJ2-2; 14 bases are shared with TRBD2. With V trimmed by 4 bases and J by 2 bases, 6 bases remained unmatched. CDR3 size: 18 residues. Germline loops: CDR1 LGHNT, CDR2 FRNRAP. The CDR3 sequence is CASGWLTSGGANTGELFF. The CDR3 DNA follows: TGTGCTAGTGGTTGGCTGACTAGCGGGGGGGCTAACACCGGGGAGCTGTTTTTT.

The V and J genes are TRBV9 and TRBJ1-4, with a possible D match to TRBD1 (5 bases). CDR3 length: 13 amino acids. V was trimmed by 3 bases and J by 4 bases, leaving 7 bases between them. Germline lookup yields CDR1 SGDLS and CDR2 YYNGEE. The CDR3 DNA sequence: TGTGCCAGCAGCGGAAGGGGTAATGAAAAACTGTTTTTT. It yields the protein CASSGRGNEKLFF.

This chain links TRBV27 with TRBJ1-5; 10 bases map to TRBD1. The ends lost 4 bases at V and 6 bases at J; junction bases unmatched: 12. Germline-derived CDR1 and CDR2 are MNHEY and SMNVEV (reference sequence). The CDR3 is 17 amino acids. CDR3 bases: TGTGCCAGCAGTTCCGGGACAGGGGCCCAGGGGGGTCAGCCCCAGCATTTT. It translates to CASSSGTGAQGGQPQHF.

The rearrangement links TRBV12-3 or TRBV12-4 to TRBJ2-7, with D possibly matching TRBD2 (5 bases). Between the trimmed V and J ends, which lost 3 bases and 6 bases, there was a span of 15 bases. The CDR3 covers 14 residues. In DNA form, the CDR3 reads TGTGCCAGCAGTTTCTCCCCGGGATCCCGCGAGCAGTACTTC. Its translation is CASSFSPGSREQYF.

The chain joins TRBV15 to TRBJ2-1; D ambiguous. Germline assignment: CDR1 LNHNV and CDR2 YYDKDF (reference sequence). This CDR3 has 12 amino acids. Trimming removed 2 bases at V and 4 bases at J, with 3 bases between. The CDR3 reads CATSRQYNEQFF. The CDR3 DNA reads as TGTGCCACCAGCAGACAGTACAATGAGCAGTTCTTC.

The chain links TRBV19 to TRBJ2-1; D gene unclear. The CDR3 is made up of 12 amino acids. Germline V gene data show CDR1 as LNHDA and CDR2 as SQIVND (reference sequence). The V end lost 2 bases, the J end lost 6 bases, and 5 bases lay between the germline ends. This chain's CDR3 is CASSINSNEQFF. The CDR3 DNA reads TGTGCCAGTAGTATAAACTCCAATGAGCAGTTCTTC. Full variable domain (remainder filled in from reference TRBV19 and TRBJ2-1): DGGITQSPKYLFRKEGQNVTLSCEQNLNHDAMYWYRQDPGQGLRLIYYSQIVNDFQKGDIAEGYSVSREKKESFPLTVTSAQKNPTAFYLCASSINSNEQFFGPGTRLTVL.

The genes are TRBV6-2 or TRBV6-3 and TRBJ2-1; unclear D gene. Per the germline V gene, CDR1 is MNHEY and CDR2 is SVGEGT. The CDR3 loop spans 13 amino acids. The germline V and J ends were trimmed by 7 bases and 6 bases, with 13 bases remaining between them. The CDR3 sequence is CASNPLPGNEQFF. The CDR3 DNA sequence: TGTGCCAGCAATCCATTGCCGGGCAATGAGCAGTTCTTC.

The chain recombines TRBV7-3 with TRBJ2-1, with D hard to call. This CDR3 is 15 amino acids long. Germline V gene sequence: CDR1 SGHTA, CDR2 FQGTGA. The V end was cut by 4 bases, the J end by 0 bases, with 10 bases between. The CDR3 sequence: CASSSQPSSYNEQFF. CDR3 sequence (DNA): TGTGCCAGCAGCTCCCAGCCGAGCTCCTACAATGAGCAGTTCTTC.

This sequence joins TRBV29-1 and TRBJ2-1, with D maybe TRBD1 (5 bases). The CDR3 runs 13 residues. Deletions cut 1 base from V and 2 bases from J, with 6 bases between. Germline lookup yields CDR1 SQVTM and CDR2 ANQGSEA. In nucleotides, the CDR3 is TGCAGCGTTGAAGGGGGCCCCTACAATGAGCAGTTCTTC. Translating gives CSVEGGPYNEQFF.

V and J are TRBV19 and TRBJ1-2; no firm D call. Deletions cut 7 bases from V and 1 base from J, with 16 bases between. Germline assignment: CDR1 LNHDA and CDR2 SQIVND (reference sequence). The CDR3 consists of 15 residues. This CDR3 is CASNLMDGFNYGYTF. CDR3 nucleotides: TGTGCCAGTAACCTCATGGACGGATTTAACTATGGCTACACCTTC.

The chain links TRBV6-5 to TRBJ2-1; D unclear. Trimming stripped 6 bases from V and 10 bases from J, with 10 bases between. The CDR3 spans 11 residues. The germline V gene has CDR1 MNHEY and CDR2 SVGAGI. CDR3 coding DNA: TGTGCCAGCAGCGATCTCCGAGAGCAGTTCTTC. It is translated as CASSDLREQFF.

This chain connects TRBV12-3 or TRBV12-4 to TRBJ1-1; D is ambiguous. V shed 3 bases and J shed 2 bases, with 10 bases lying between them. The CDR3 has 14 residues. CDR3 in amino acids: CASSFHRENTEAFF. In nucleotides, the CDR3 is TGTGCCAGCAGTTTCCATCGGGAAAACACTGAAGCTTTCTTT.

The V and J genes are TRBV13 and TRBJ1-1; D remains ambiguous. Germline V gene lookup returns CDR1 PRHDT and CDR2 FYEKMQ (reference sequence). This CDR3 region has 13 residues. The ends were cut back, 4 bases at V and 0 bases at J, with 6 bases in the middle. The CDR3 DNA reads as TGTGCCAGCAGCTGGGCCATGAACACTGAAGCTTTCTTT. This translates into CASSWAMNTEAFF.

This chain uses TRBV5-6 with TRBJ1-2; maybe TRBD1 (6 bases). Germline V CDR1 and CDR2: SGHDT, YYEEEE. There are 14 residues in the CDR3. Trimming removed 0 bases from V and 8 bases from J, with 14 bases in between. Here the CDR3 DNA reads TGTGCCAGCAGCTTGGTACCGGCAGGGGACGGCTACACCTTC. Translation: CASSLVPAGDGYTF.

The rearrangement uses TRBV6-2 or TRBV6-3 and TRBJ1-5, with TRBD1 matching over 7 bases. This CDR3 has 15 amino acids. Germline CDR1 MNHEY, CDR2 SVGEGT. Trimming at V came to 0 bases and at J to 7 bases, leaving 6 bases not matched to a gene. The CDR3 reads CASSYSGGGRQPQHF. The CDR3 DNA follows: TGTGCCAGCAGTTACTCAGGAGGGGGCCGGCAGCCCCAGCATTTT.

The chain joins TRBV11-2 to TRBJ2-3; no clear D gene. V lost 5 bases to trimming and J lost 0 bases, with 9 bases between them. The CDR3 runs to 14 residues. Germline CDR1 reads SGHAT; CDR2 reads FQNNGV. Written as DNA, the CDR3 is TGTGCCAGCAGCCGAGCTACAAGCACAGATACGCAGTATTTT. The encoded protein is CASSRATSTDTQYF.

V is TRBV2 and J is TRBJ1-3; 7 positions match TRBD1. Per germline, CDR1 SNHLY and CDR2 FYNNEI. The CDR3 sequence is 15 residues long. The J segment lost 0 bases and the V segment lost 7 bases, leaving 6 bases of the junction unmatched. The CDR3: CASKDRFASGNTIYF. CDR3 nucleotides: TGTGCCAGCAAGGACAGGTTCGCCTCTGGAAACACCATATATTTT.

V gene TRBV7-2 combines with J gene TRBJ2-3; D gene unclear. The germline V and J ends were trimmed by 1 base and 0 bases, with 11 bases remaining between them. The V gene's germline CDR1 is SGHTA and CDR2 FQGNSA. This CDR3 comprises 16 residues. CDR3 sequence (DNA): TGTGCCAGCAGCTTAGAAGGAGCGCCGAGCACAGATACGCAGTATTTT. It encodes CASSLEGAPSTDTQYF.

J is TRBJ2-1 and V is TRBV19; D is perhaps TRBD2 (5 bases). The germline CDR1 and CDR2 sequences are LNHDA and SQIVND (reference sequence). The CDR3 covers 14 residues. V was clipped by 5 bases and J by 7 bases, with 15 bases between them. CDR3 coding DNA: TGTGCCAGTAGTCGCGGAGGCGGCCCTAATGAGCAGTTCTTC. It specifies CASSRGGGPNEQFF. The entire variable domain, with the rest obtained from reference TRBV19 and TRBJ2-1, is as follows: DGGITQSPKYLFRKEGQNVTLSCEQNLNHDAMYWYRQDPGQGLRLIYYSQIVNDFQKGDIAEGYSVSREKKESFPLTVTSAQKNPTAFYLCASSRGGGPNEQFFGPGTRLTVL.

This clonotype was seen once. V usage is TRBV12-3 or TRBV12-4 and J usage is TRBJ2-3, with 11 bases identical to TRBD2. The CDR3 spans 16 residues. After removal of 5 bases from V and 5 bases from J, the junction contained 9 bases not matched to a gene. CDR3 region: CASSSSGRASVDTQYF. The CDR3 DNA reads TGTGCCAGCAGTAGTAGCGGGAGGGCCTCGGTAGATACGCAGTATTTT.

The V gene is TRBV4-1, the J gene TRBJ2-2; no clear D. This CDR3 is 14 amino acids long. Per germline, CDR1 MGHRA and CDR2 YSYEKL. V lost 0 bases to trimming and J lost 6 bases, with 8 bases between them. This CDR3 is CASSQEWGPGELFF. In DNA form, the CDR3 reads TGCGCCAGCAGCCAAGAATGGGGTCCCGGGGAGCTGTTTTTT.

V and J are TRBV5-6 and TRBJ2-3; maybe TRBD2 (6 bases). The CDR3 covers 14 residues. The germline V gene has CDR1 SGHDT and CDR2 YYEEEE. V was shortened by 0 bases and J by 2 bases, with 7 bases between the two germline ends. The CDR3 loop reads CASSLELATDTQYF. As DNA, the CDR3 is TGTGCCAGCAGCTTGGAACTAGCCACAGATACGCAGTATTTT.

J is TRBJ1-2 and V is TRBV2; 8 nucleotides align to TRBD1. The CDR3 runs to 15 residues. Germline CDR1 is SNHLY and CDR2 is FYNNEI. The ends lost 4 bases at V and 7 bases at J; junction bases unmatched: 11. The CDR3 loop reads CASSGGQGAVSGYTF. In nucleotides, the CDR3 is TGTGCCAGCAGTGGCGGACAGGGAGCCGTCAGTGGCTACACCTTC.

In this sample, this clonotype turned up once. This rearrangement joins TRBV7-9 to TRBJ2-1; D not resolved. In germline, CDR1 is SEHNR, CDR2 FQNEAQ (reference sequence). V lost 4 bases and J lost 10, with 11 bases in between. This CDR3 has 12 residues. The CDR3 region is CASSYADPEQFF. The CDR3 region has the DNA TGTGCCAGCAGCTATGCGGACCCCGAGCAGTTCTTC.

The CDR3 nucleotides read TGTGCCAGCAGTACAGGGGTAGGGCAGTTCTTC. It yields the protein CASSTGVGQFF. The chain is built from TRBV25-1 and TRBJ2-1; 7 bases are a match to TRBD1. The CDR3 length is 11 residues. V was pared by 5 bases and J by 12 bases, with 4 bases of the junction left unmatched. Per the germline V gene, CDR1 is MGHDK and CDR2 is SYGVNS.

This CDR3 is CASSLGQGYEQFF. DNA of the CDR3: TGTGCCAGCTCCCTCGGACAGGGGTATGAGCAGTTCTTC. The genes are TRBV27 and TRBJ2-1; 9 bases align to TRBD1. The CDR3 totals 13 residues. The J segment lost 8 bases and the V segment lost 8 bases, leaving 7 bases of the junction unmatched. The germline V gene encodes CDR1 MNHEY and CDR2 SMNVEV (reference sequence).

The chain recombines TRBV27 with TRBJ1-6; D gene unclear. Germline CDR1 MNHEY, CDR2 SMNVEV (reference sequence). The CDR3 is 15 residues long. Trimming shortened V by 6 bases and J by 2 bases, and 11 bases separated the two germline ends. The CDR3 DNA sequence: TGTGCCAGCAGGATTGGGGTGCCCTATAATTCACCCCTCCACTTT. Protein product: CASRIGVPYNSPLHF.

The V and J genes are TRBV12-5 and TRBJ2-1, with 7 bases fitting TRBD2. Germline CDR1 LGHNT, CDR2 FRNRAP. This CDR3 contains 15 residues. The V gene end was trimmed by 6 bases and the J gene end by 2 bases; junction bases not matched to a gene: 7. CDR3 sequence (DNA): TGTGCTAGTGGCTCCCTGGGGGGGACCTACAATGAGCAGTTCTTC. This codes for CASGSLGGTYNEQFF.

This chain uses TRBV2 with TRBJ2-3; no reliable D call. CDR3 length: 14 residues. Germline CDR1 reads SNHLY; CDR2 reads FYNNEI. Trimming left V 3 bases short and J 3 bases short, with 10 bases between. The CDR3 is CASSDETLTDTQYF. CDR3 coding DNA: TGTGCCAGCAGTGATGAGACTTTAACAGATACGCAGTATTTT.

The V and J genes are TRBV12-3 or TRBV12-4 and TRBJ2-3; D unclear. The CDR3 consists of 13 residues. V was clipped by 4 bases and J by 4 bases, with 9 bases between them. Here the CDR3 reads CASSSWAPDTQYF. CDR3 sequence (DNA): TGTGCCAGCAGTTCATGGGCCCCAGATACGCAGTATTTT.

This sequence joins TRBV7-3 and TRBJ2-5; the match to TRBD2 covers 10 bases. This CDR3 comprises 15 residues. Germline V gene sequence: CDR1 SGHTA, CDR2 FQGTGA. Trimming removed 5 bases from V and 5 bases from J; junction bases left unmatched: 8. The CDR3 is CASSLQRGGPETQYF. Here the CDR3 DNA reads TGTGCCAGCAGCCTCCAGCGGGGGGGCCCTGAGACCCAGTACTTC.